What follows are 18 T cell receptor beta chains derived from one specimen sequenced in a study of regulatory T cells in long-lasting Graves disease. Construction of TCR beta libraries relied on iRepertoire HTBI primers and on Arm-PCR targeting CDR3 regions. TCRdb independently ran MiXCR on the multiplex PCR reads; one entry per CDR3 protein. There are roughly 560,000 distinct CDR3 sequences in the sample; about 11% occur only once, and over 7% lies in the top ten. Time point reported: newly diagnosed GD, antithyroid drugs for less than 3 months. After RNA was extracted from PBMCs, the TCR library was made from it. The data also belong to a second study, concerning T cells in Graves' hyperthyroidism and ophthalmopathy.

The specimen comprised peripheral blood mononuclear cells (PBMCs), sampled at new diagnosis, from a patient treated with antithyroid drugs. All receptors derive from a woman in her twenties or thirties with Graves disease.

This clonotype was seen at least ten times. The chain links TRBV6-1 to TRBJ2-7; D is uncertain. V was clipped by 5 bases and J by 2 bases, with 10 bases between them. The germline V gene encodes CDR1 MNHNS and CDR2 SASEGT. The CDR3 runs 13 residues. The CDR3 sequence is CASSRDKTYEQYF. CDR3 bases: TGTGCCAGCAGTCGAGACAAGACCTACGAGCAGTACTTC.

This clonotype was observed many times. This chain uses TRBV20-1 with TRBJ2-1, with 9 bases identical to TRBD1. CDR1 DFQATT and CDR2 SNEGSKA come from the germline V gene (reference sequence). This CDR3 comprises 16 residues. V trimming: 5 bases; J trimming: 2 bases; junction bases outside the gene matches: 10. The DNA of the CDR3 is TGCAGTGCTCGGAACCAGGACAGGGGACCCTACAATGAGCAGTTCTTC. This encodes CSARNQDRGPYNEQFF.

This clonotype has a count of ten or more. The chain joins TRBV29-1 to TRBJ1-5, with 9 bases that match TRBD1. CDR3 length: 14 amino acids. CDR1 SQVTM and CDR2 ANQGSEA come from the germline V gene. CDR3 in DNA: TGCTCCTGTAAGACAGGGGGGGCCAATCAGCCCCAGCATTTT. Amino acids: CSCKTGGANQPQHF.

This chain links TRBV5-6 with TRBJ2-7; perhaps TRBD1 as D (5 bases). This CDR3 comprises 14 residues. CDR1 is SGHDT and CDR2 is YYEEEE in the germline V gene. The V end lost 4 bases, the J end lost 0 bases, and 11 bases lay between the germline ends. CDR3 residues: CASSPDMRSYEQYF. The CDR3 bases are TGTGCCAGCAGCCCGGACATGCGCTCCTACGAGCAGTACTTC.

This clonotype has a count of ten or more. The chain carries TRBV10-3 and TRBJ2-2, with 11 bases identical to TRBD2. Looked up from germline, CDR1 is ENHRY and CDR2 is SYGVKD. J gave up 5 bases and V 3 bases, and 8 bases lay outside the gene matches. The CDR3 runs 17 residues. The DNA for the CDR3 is TGTGCCATCAGTGAATGGACTAGCGGGCTGGGGACCGGGGAGCTGTTTTTT. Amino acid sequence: CAISEWTSGLGTGELFF.

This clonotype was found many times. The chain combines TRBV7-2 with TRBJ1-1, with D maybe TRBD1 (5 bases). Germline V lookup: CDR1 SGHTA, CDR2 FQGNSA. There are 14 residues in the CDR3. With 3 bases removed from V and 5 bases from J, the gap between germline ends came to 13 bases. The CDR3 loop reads CASSFGGTGTEAFF. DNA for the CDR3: TGTGCCAGCAGCTTCGGAGGGACGGGGACTGAAGCTTTCTTT.

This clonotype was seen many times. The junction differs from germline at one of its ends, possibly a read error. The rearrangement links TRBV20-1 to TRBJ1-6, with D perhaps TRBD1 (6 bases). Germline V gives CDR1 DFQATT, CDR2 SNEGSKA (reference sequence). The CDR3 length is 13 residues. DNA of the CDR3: TGCAGTGCGAGAGGCAGGGGTAATTCACCCCTCCACTTT. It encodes CSARGRGNSPLHF.

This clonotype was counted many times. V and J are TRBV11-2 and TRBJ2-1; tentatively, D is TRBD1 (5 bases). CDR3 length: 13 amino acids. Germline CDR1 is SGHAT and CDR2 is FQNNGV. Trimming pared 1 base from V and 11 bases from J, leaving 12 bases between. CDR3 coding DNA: TGTGCCAGCAGCTTAGTTTGGATGGGGCAGCAGTTCTTC. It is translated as CASSLVWMGQQFF. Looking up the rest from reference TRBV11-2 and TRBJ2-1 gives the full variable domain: EAGVAQSPRYKIIEKRQSVAFWCNPISGHATLYWYQQILGQGPKLLIQFQNNGVVDDSQLPKDRFSAERLKGVDSTLKIQPAKLEDSAVYLCASSLVWMGQQFFGPGTRLTVL.

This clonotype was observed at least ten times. CDR3 amino acids: CASSQDIGARNEAFF. The CDR3 coding sequence is TGTGCCAGCAGCCAAGACATAGGAGCACGGAATGAAGCTTTCTTT. V is TRBV3-1 and J is TRBJ1-1; D is unclear. Germline lookup yields CDR1 LGHDT and CDR2 YNNKEL (reference sequence). Trimming pared 0 bases from V and 7 bases from J, leaving 15 bases between. The CDR3 contains 15 residues.

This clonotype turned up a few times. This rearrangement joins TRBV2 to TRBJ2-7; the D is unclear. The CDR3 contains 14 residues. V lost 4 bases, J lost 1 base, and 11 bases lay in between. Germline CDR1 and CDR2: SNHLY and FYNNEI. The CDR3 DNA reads TGTGCCAGCAGTGGCTCAAGCGTATCCTACGAGCAGTACTTC. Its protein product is CASSGSSVSYEQYF.

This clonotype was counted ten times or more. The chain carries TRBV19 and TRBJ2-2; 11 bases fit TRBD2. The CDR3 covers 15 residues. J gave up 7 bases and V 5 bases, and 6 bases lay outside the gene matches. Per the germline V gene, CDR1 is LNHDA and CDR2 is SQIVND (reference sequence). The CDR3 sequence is CASSGTSGSSGELFF. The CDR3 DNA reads TGTGCCAGTAGTGGGACTAGCGGTTCGAGCGGGGAGCTGTTTTTT.

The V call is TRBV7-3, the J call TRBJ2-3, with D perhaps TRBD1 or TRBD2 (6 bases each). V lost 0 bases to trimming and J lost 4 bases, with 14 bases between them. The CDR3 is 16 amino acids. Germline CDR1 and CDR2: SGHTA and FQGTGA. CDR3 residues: CASSLTGGAGPDTQYF. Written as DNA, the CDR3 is TGTGCCAGCAGCTTAACCGGGGGCGCCGGTCCAGATACGCAGTATTTT. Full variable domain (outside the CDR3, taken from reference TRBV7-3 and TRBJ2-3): GAGVSQTPSNKVTEKGKYVELRCDPISGHTALYWYRQSLGQGPEFLIYFQGTGAADDSGLPNDRFFAVRPEGSVSTLKIQRTERGDSAVYLCASSLTGGAGPDTQYFGPGTRLTVL.

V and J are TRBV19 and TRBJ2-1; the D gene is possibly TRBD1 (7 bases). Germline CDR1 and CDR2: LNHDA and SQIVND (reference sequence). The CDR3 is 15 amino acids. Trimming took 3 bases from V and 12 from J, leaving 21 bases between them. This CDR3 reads CASSMGGQAAWVQFF. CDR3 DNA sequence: TGTGCCAGTAGTATGGGAGGACAGGCCGCGTGGGTGCAGTTCTTC.

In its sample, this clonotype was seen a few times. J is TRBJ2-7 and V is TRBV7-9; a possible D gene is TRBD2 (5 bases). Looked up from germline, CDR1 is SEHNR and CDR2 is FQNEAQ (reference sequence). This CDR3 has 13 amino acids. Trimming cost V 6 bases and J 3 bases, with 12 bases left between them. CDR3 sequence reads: CASRGEPYYEQYF. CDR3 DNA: TGTGCCAGCAGGGGAGAACCCTACTACGAGCAGTACTTC.

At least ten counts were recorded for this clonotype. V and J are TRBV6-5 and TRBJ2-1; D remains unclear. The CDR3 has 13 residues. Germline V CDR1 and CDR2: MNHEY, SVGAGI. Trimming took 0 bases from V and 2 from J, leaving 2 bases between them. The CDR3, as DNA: TGTGCCAGCAGTTACTCGCCCTACAATGAGCAGTTCTTC. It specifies CASSYSPYNEQFF.

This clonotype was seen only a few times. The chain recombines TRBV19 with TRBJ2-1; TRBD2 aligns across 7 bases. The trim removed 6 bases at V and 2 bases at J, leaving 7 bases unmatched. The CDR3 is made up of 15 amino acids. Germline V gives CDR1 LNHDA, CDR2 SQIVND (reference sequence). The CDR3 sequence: CASSTTSVAYNEQFF. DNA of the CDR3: TGTGCCAGTAGCACAACTAGCGTCGCCTACAATGAGCAGTTCTTC.

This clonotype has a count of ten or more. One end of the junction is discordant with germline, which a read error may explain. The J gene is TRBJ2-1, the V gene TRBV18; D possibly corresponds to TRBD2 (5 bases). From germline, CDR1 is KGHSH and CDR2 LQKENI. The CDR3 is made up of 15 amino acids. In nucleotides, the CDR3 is TGTGCCAGCTCACCACCAGGCAGCGATGAGGGTTTGAGGGTCTTC. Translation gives CASSPPGSDEGLRVF. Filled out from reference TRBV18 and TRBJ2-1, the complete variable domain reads NAGVMQNPRHLVRRRGQEARLRCSPMKGHSHVYWYRQLPEEGLKFMVYLQKENIIDESGMPKERFSAEFPKEGPSILRIQQVVRGDSAAYFCASSPPGSDEGLRVFGPGTRLTVL.

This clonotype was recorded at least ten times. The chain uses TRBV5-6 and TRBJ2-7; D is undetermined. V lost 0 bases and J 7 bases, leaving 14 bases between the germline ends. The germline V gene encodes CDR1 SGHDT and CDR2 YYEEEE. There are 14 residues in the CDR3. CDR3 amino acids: CASSLGLFFMEQYF. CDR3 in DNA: TGTGCCAGCAGCTTGGGACTCTTCTTTATGGAGCAGTACTTC. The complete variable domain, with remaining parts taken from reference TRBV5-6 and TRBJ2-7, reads DAGVTQSPTHLIKTRGQQVTLRCSPKSGHDTVSWYQQALGQGPQFIFQYYEEEERQRGNFPDRFSGHQFPNYSSELNVNALLLGDSALYLCASSLGLFFMEQYFGPGTRLTVT.